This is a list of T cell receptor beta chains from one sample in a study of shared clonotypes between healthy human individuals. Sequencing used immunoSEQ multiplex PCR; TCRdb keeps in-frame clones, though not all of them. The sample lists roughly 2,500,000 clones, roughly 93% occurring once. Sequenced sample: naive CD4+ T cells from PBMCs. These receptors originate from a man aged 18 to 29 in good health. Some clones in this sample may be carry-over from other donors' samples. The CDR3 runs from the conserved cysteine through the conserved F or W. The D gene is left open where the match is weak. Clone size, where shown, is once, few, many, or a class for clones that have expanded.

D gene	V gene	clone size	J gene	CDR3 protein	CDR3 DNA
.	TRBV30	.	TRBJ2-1	CAGGPDYNEQFF	TGTGCCGGCGGCCCGGACTACAATGAGCAGTTCTTC
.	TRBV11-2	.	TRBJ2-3	CASSLGIQDTQYF	TGTGCCAGCAGCTTAGGGATCCAAGATACGCAGTATTTT
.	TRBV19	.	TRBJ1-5	CASSRRQGRDQPQHF	TGTGCCAGTAGCCGGAGGCAGGGCCGGGATCAGCCCCAGCATTTT
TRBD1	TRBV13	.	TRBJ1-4	CASSERDRREKLFF	TGTGCCAGCAGCGAGCGGGACAGAAGGGAAAAACTGTTTTTT
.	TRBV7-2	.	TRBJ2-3	CASSPRRTGLLGTDTQYF	TGTGCCAGCAGCCCGCGGAGGACGGGGCTCCTCGGTACAGATACGCAGTATTTT
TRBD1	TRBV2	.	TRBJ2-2	CASSTQGTGTGELFF	TGTGCCAGCAGTACCCAGGGGACAGGGACCGGGGAGCTGTTTTTT
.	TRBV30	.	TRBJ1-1	CAESRGMNTEAFF	TGTGCCGAGTCCAGAGGGATGAACACTGAAGCTTTCTTT
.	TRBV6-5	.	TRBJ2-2	CASRSGTMNTGELFF	TGTGCCAGCAGATCCGGGACAATGAACACCGGGGAGCTGTTTTTT
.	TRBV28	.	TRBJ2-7	CASSFGGQGPYEQYF	TGTGCCAGCAGTTTTGGAGGCCAGGGACCCTACGAGCAGTACTTC
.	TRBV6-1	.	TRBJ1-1	CASSLGGRGTEAFF	TGTGCCAGCAGTCTCGGGGGGAGGGGGACTGAAGCTTTCTTT
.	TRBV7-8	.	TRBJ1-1	CASSLTAGSTEAFF	TGTGCCAGCAGCTTAACGGCAGGTTCCACTGAAGCTTTCTTT
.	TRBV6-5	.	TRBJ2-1	CASRRGVALYNEQFF	TGTGCCAGCAGACGGGGAGTTGCATTGTACAATGAGCAGTTCTTC
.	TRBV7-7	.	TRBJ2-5	CASSLFQGGAETQYF	TGTGCCAGCAGCTTATTCCAGGGTGGGGCGGAGACCCAGTACTTC
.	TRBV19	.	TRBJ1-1	CASTSQPQGNTEAFF	TGTGCCAGTACCTCCCAACCCCAGGGAAACACTGAAGCTTTCTTT
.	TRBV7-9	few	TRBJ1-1	CASSLDWGEAFF	TGTGCCAGCAGCTTAGACTGGGGTGAAGCTTTCTTT
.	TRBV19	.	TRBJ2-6	CASSIGSAGANVLTF	TGTGCCAGTAGTATAGGGTCCGCTGGGGCCAACGTCCTGACTTTC
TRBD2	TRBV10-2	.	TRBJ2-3	CATSLLREGTDTQYF	TGCGCCACCTCCCTATTGCGGGAGGGGACAGATACGCAGTATTTT
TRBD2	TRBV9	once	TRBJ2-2	CASSVALAGGRTGELFF	TGTGCCAGCAGCGTAGCTCTAGCGGGAGGTCGCACCGGGGAGCTGTTTTTT
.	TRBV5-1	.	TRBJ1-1	CASSLFGEANTEAFF	TGCGCCAGCAGCTTGTTCGGTGAAGCGAACACTGAAGCTTTCTTT
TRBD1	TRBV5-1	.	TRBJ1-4	CASSLGTGAEKLFF	TGCGCCAGCAGCTTGGGGACAGGGGCGGAAAAACTGTTTTTT
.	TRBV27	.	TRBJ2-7	CASRASRREQYF	TGTGCCAGCAGAGCGTCCCGACGCGAGCAGTACTTC
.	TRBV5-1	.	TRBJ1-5	CASSLAGTPDQPQHF	TGCGCCAGCAGCTTGGCCGGGACACCCGATCAGCCCCAGCATTTT
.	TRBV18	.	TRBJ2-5	CASRGETQYF	TGTGCCAGCCGCGGGGAGACCCAGTACTTC
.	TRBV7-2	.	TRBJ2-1	CASSPTRNEQFF	TGTGCCAGCAGCCCGACTCGGAATGAGCAGTTCTTC
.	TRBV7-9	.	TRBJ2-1	CASDRLLPSYNEQFF	TGTGCCAGCGACAGACTGCTACCCTCCTACAATGAGCAGTTCTTC